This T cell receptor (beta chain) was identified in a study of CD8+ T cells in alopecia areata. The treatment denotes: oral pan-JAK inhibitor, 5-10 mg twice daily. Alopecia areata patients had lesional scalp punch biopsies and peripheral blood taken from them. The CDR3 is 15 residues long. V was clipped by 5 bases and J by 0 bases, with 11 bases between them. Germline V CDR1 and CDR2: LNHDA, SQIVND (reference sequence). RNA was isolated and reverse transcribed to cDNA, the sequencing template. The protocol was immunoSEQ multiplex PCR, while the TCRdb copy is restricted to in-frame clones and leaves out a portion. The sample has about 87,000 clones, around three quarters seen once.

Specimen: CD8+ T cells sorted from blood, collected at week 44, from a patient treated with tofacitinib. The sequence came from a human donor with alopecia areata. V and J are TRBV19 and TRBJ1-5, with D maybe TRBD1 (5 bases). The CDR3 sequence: CASSARGYSNQPQHF. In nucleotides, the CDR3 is TGTGCCAGTAGTGCAAGGGGCTATAGCAATCAGCCCCAGCATTTT.